This T cell receptor beta chain was observed in a study of control samples from healthy donors and cancer patients. Trimming left V 6 bases short and J 10 bases short, with 18 bases between. The germline gives CDR1 SGHNT, CDR2 YENEEA. The CDR3 consists of 14 residues. Libraries were prepared by immunoSEQ multiplex PCR; TCRdb keeps only in-frame clonotypes and omits some of them. Of about 120,000 clones in the sample, 92% were seen once. V usage is TRBV11-3 and J usage is TRBJ2-2; D might be TRBD1 (6 bases). This clonotype originated in a man aged 80 or over with head and neck cancer. The sample comprised PBMCs. CDR3 sequence reads: CASSSTPGAVELFF. The CDR3 DNA reads TGTGCCAGCAGTTCCACCCCAGGGGCGGTGGAGCTGTTTTTT.